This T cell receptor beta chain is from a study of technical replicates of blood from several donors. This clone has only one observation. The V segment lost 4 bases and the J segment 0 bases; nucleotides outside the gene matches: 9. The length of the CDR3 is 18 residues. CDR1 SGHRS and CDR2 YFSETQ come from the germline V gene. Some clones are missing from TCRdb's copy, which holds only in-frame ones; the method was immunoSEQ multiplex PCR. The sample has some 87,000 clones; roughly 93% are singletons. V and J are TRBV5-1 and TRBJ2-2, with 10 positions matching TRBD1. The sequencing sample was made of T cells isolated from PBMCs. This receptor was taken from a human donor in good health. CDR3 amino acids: CASSGRAGQGANTGELFF. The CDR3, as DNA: TGCGCCAGCAGCGGCCGGGCCGGACAGGGGGCGAACACCGGGGAGCTGTTTTTT.